This TCR beta chain was captured in a study of radiotherapy plus CTLA-4 blockade in lung cancer. Study observations and caveats: According to reports, early shifts in blood T cell clones, alongside interferon-beta, forecast response most accurately.

Germline values: CDR1 LNHDA, CDR2 SQIVND (reference sequence). The CDR3 loop spans 12 amino acids. V lost 7 bases and J 2 bases, leaving 8 bases between the germline ends. The study gave focal radiation plus ipilimumab CTLA-4 blockade to patients with chemo-refractory metastatic non-small-cell lung cancer. Data came from immunoSEQ multiplex PCR; TCRdb stores just in-frame clones and leaves some out. Here the sample spans about 49,000 clones, roughly 76% being singletons. The count of this clone is one. Its antigen is unidentified. Other DNA sequences in the sample encode the same CDR3. The chain carries TRBV19 and TRBJ1-1; no clear D gene. The clonotype originates from a human donor with non-small cell lung cancer who had stable disease on radiotherapy plus ipilimumab. The sequenced sample was peripheral blood, obtained from a patient treated with radiotherapy plus ipilimumab. The CDR3: CASIYGNTEAFF. The CDR3 DNA follows: TGTGCCAGTATTTACGGAAACACTGAAGCTTTCTTT.